One sample yielded the 8 T cell receptor beta chains listed below, sequenced in a study of CD8 T cells in Susac syndrome. Random hexamers primed reverse transcription of roughly 0.45 to 1 ug RNA. A single record per CDR3 protein comes from TCRdb applying MiXCR to the immunoSEQ multiplex PCR reads. The repertoire holds about 140,000 distinct CDR3 sequences, with nearly 95% as singletons. Sequencing was done on a sample of CD8+ T cells from PBMCs. Every receptor here comes from a human donor in good health.

The rearrangement uses TRBV27 and TRBJ2-7; D remains unclear. This CDR3 is built from 14 residues. Germline V CDR1 and CDR2: MNHEY, SMNVEV (reference sequence). V shed 0 bases and J shed 1 base, with 7 bases lying between them. As DNA, the CDR3 is TGTGCCAGCAGTTTATCGCTGGGGTCCTACGAGCAGTACTTC. This codes for CASSLSLGSYEQYF.

The chain recombines TRBV15 with TRBJ2-7; TRBD2 aligns across 7 bases. V dropped 1 base and J dropped 1; count of bases not matched to a gene: 10. CDR1 LNHNV and CDR2 YYDKDF come from the germline V gene (reference sequence). The CDR3 is made up of 17 amino acids. The CDR3 loop is CATSRVPSSGPSYEQYF. CDR3 bases: TGTGCCACCAGCAGAGTCCCATCTAGCGGCCCGTCCTACGAGCAGTACTTC.

This clonotype was seen just once. The V and J genes are TRBV7-8 and TRBJ2-7; D might be TRBD1 or TRBD2, each matching 5 bases. Between the trimmed V and J ends, which lost 5 bases and 2 bases, there was a span of 13 bases. The CDR3 totals 14 residues. Germline V gives CDR1 SGHVS, CDR2 FQNEAQ. The CDR3 DNA follows: TGTGCCAGCAGCCAACCGGGACCACCCTACGAGCAGTACTTC. Translation: CASSQPGPPYEQYF.

The chain employs TRBV5-6 and TRBJ2-1; the D call may be TRBD1 or TRBD2 (5 bases each). This CDR3 spans 15 amino acids. Germline CDR1 and CDR2: SGHDT and YYEEEE. The V end was cut by 4 bases, the J end by 8 bases, with 19 bases between. This CDR3 is CASSPGPDNLDEQFF. The CDR3 coding sequence is TGTGCCAGCAGCCCGGGACCCGACAACCTCGATGAGCAGTTCTTC. The full variable domain, rest sourced from reference TRBV5-6 and TRBJ2-1, is DAGVTQSPTHLIKTRGQQVTLRCSPKSGHDTVSWYQQALGQGPQFIFQYYEEEERQRGNFPDRFSGHQFPNYSSELNVNALLLGDSALYLCASSPGPDNLDEQFFGPGTRLTVL.

The chain is built from TRBV27 and TRBJ2-3; D ambiguous. The germline V gene has CDR1 MNHEY and CDR2 SMNVEV (reference sequence). CDR3 length: 15 amino acids. With 4 bases removed from V and 1 base from J, the gap between germline ends came to 12 bases. The CDR3 nucleotides are TGTGCCAGCAGTTCCTGGTTAATTGGCACAGATACGCAGTATTTT. Amino acid sequence: CASSSWLIGTDTQYF.

The genes are TRBV12-3 or TRBV12-4 and TRBJ1-5, with TRBD1 as a possible D gene (6 bases). The CDR3 extends over 16 amino acids. V lost 5 bases, J lost 2 bases, and 16 bases lay in between. CDR3: CASSPEVGAGNQPQHF. CDR3 sequence (DNA): TGTGCCAGCAGTCCCGAAGTGGGGGCAGGCAATCAGCCCCAGCATTTT.

As concerns this clonotype: Mismatch with germline at one junction end may stem from a read error. V is TRBV6-5 and J is TRBJ2-6, with D hard to call. Germline CDR1 and CDR2: MNHEY and SVGAGI. The CDR3 runs 13 residues. The CDR3: CASSDSGANVLTF. The CDR3 coding sequence is TGTGCCAGCAGTGACTCTGGGGCCAACGTCCTGACTTTC.

The V gene is TRBV3-1, the J gene TRBJ2-5, with D possibly TRBD2 on 6 matching bases. This CDR3 contains 15 residues. Trimming removed 0 bases from V and 4 bases from J, with 12 bases in between. Germline loops: CDR1 LGHDT, CDR2 YNNKEL (reference sequence). Here the CDR3 DNA reads TGTGCCAGCAGCCAAGACTTAGGGGAGGCAGAGACCCAGTACTTC. It specifies CASSQDLGEAETQYF.